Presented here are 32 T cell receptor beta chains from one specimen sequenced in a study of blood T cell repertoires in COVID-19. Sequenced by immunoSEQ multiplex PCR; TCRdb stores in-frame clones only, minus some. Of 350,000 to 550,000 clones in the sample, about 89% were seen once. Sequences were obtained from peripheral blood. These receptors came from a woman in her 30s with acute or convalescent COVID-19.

CDR3 loop: CASGTGVGETQYF. The CDR3 DNA reads TGTGCCAGCGGTACAGGGGTAGGAGAGACCCAGTACTTC. V usage is TRBV12-3 or TRBV12-4 and J usage is TRBJ2-5; 7 bases align to TRBD1. V lost 8 bases and J lost 4; bases outside the gene matches: 7. The CDR3 is 13 residues long.

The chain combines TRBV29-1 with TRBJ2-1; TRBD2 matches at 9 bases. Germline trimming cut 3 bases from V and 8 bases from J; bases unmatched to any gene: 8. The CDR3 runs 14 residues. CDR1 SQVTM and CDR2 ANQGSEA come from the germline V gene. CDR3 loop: CSVDAGGPVDEQFF. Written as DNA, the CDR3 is TGCAGCGTTGACGCGGGGGGGCCGGTCGATGAGCAGTTCTTC.

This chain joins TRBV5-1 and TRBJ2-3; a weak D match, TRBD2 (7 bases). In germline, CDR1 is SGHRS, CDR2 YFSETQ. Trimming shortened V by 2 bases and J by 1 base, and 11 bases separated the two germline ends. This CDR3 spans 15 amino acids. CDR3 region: CASSFLGGRTDTQYF. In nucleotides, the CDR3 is TGCGCCAGCAGCTTTCTCGGGGGGCGCACAGATACGCAGTATTTT.

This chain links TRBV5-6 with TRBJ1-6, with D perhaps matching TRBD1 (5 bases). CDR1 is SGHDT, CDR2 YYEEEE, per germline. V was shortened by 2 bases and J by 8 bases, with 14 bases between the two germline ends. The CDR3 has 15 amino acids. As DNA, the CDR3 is TGTGCCAGCAGCTTCGGTTTAACAGGACATTCACCCCTCCACTTT. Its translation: CASSFGLTGHSPLHF.

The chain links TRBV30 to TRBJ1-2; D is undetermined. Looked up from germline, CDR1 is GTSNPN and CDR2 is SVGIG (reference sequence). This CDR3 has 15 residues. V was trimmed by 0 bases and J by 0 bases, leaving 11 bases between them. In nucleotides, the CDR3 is TGTGCCTGGAGTGTACGGCGGGAGTCTAACTATGGCTACACCTTC. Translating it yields CAWSVRRESNYGYTF.

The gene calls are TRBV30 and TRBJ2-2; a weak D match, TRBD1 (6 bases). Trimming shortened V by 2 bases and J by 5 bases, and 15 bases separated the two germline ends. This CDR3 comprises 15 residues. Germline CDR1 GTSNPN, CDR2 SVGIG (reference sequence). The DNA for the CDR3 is TGTGCCTGGAGTCCTACAGGGTCGTGGACCGGGGAGCTGTTTTTT. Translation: CAWSPTGSWTGELFF.

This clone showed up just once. Written as DNA, the CDR3 is TGTGCCAGTAGACCGGGACAGATAAACATTCAGTACTTC. Encoded protein: CASRPGQINIQYF. The chain is built from TRBV19 and TRBJ2-4; 7 nucleotides agree with TRBD1. The V and J ends lost 6 bases and 6 bases, in that order; junction bases with no gene match: 5. From germline, CDR1 is LNHDA and CDR2 SQIVND (reference sequence). The CDR3 extends over 13 amino acids.

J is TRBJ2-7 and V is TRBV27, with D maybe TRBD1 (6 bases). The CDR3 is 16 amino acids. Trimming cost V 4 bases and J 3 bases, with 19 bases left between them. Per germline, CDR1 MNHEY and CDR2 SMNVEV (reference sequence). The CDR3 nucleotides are TGTGCCAGCAGTTCCATCGGGACATCGGCCCTCTACGAGCAGTACTTC. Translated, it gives CASSSIGTSALYEQYF.

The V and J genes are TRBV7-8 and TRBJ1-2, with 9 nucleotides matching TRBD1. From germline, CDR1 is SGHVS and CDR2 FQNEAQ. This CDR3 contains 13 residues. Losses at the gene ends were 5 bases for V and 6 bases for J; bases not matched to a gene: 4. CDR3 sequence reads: CASSRGQGDGYTF. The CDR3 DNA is TGTGCCAGCAGCCGGGGACAGGGCGATGGCTACACCTTC.

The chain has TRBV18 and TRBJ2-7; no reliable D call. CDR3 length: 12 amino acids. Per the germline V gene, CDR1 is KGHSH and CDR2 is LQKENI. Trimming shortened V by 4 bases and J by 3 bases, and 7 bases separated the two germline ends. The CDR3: CASSRLSYEQYF. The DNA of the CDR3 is TGTGCCAGCTCACGCCTAAGCTACGAGCAGTACTTC.

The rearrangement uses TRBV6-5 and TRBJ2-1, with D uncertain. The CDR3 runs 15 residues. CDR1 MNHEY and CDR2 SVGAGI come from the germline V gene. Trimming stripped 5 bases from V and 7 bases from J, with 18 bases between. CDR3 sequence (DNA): TGTGCCAGCAGTCTTGGAGTTTGGGTATCGAATGAGCAGTTCTTC. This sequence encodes CASSLGVWVSNEQFF.

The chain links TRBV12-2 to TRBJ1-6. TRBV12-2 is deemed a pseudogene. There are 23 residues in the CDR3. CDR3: CASRSAAEMPRAFRGSYNSPLHF. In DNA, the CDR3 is TGTGCAAGTCGCTCCGCCGCCGAGATGCCTAGGGCCTTTCGGGGCTCCTATAATTCACCCCTCCACTTT.

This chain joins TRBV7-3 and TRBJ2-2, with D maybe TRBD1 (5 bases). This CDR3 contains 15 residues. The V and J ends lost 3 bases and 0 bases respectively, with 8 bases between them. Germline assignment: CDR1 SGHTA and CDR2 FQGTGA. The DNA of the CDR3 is TGTGCCAGCAGCTTTCAGGGCGCGAACACCGGGGAGCTGTTTTTT. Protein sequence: CASSFQGANTGELFF.

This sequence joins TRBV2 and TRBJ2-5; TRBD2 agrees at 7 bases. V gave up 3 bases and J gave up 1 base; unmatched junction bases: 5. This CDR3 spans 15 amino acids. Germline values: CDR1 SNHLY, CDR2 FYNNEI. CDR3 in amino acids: CASSDRLAAQETQYF. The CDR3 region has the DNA TGTGCCAGCAGTGACCGGCTAGCGGCCCAAGAGACCCAGTACTTC.

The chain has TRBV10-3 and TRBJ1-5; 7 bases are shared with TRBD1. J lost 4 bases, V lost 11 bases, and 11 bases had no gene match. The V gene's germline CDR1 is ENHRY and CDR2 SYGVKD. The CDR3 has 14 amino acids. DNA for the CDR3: TGTGCCTCCTCTCCGGGACAGCAAAATCAGCCCCAGCATTTT. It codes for CASSPGQQNQPQHF.

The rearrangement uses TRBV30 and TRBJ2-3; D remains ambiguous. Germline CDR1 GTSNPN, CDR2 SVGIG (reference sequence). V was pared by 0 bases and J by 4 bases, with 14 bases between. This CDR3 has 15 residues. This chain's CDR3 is CAWSVGAAGSDTQYF. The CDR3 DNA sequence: TGTGCCTGGAGTGTTGGTGCAGCAGGATCAGATACGCAGTATTTT.

The CDR3 DNA reads as TGTGCCAGCAGCCCAACTCTAGCGGAGACCCAGTACTTC. This encodes CASSPTLAETQYF. This chain joins TRBV3-1 (or the pseudogene TRBV3-2) and TRBJ2-5, with D perhaps matching TRBD2 (6 bases). Germline CDR1 reads LGHDT; CDR2 reads YNNKEL (reference sequence). The V and J ends lost 4 bases and 5 bases respectively, with 11 bases between them. CDR3 length: 13 amino acids.

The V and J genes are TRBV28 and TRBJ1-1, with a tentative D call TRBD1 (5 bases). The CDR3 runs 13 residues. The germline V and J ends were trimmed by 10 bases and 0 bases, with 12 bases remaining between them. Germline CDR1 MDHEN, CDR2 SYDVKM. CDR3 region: CAMRQHMNTEAFF. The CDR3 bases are TGTGCCATGAGACAGCACATGAACACTGAAGCTTTCTTT.

DNA for the CDR3: TGTGCCAGCAGCAGGACAGGGGTCACAGATACGCAGTATTTT. It translates to CASSRTGVTDTQYF. This sequence joins TRBV5-5 and TRBJ2-3, with 9 bases that match TRBD1. The CDR3 spans 14 residues. Germline V gene data show CDR1 as SGHKS and CDR2 as YYEKEE (reference sequence). With 4 bases clipped from V and 2 bases from J, the junction kept 2 bases outside the gene matches.

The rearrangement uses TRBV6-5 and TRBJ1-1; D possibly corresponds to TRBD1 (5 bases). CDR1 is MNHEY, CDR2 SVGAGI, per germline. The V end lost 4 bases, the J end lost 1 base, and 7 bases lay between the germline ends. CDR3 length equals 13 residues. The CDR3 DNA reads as TGTGCCAGCAGTTCAGGGTGGAACACTGAAGCTTTCTTT. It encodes CASSSGWNTEAFF.

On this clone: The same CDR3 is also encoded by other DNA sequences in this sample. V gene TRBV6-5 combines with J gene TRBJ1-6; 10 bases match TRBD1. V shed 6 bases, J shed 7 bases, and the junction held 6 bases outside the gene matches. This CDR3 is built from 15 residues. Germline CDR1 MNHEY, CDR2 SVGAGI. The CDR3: CASRAGQGRNSPLHF. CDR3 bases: TGTGCCAGCAGGGCGGGACAGGGGAGGAATTCACCCCTCCACTTT.

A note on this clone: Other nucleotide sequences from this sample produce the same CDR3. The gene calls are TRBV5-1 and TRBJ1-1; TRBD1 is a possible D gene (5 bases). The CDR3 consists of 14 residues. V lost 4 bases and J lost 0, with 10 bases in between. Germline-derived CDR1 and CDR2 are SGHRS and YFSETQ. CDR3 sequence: CASSLTGMNTEAFF. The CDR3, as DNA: TGCGCCAGCAGCCTTACAGGTATGAACACTGAAGCTTTCTTT.

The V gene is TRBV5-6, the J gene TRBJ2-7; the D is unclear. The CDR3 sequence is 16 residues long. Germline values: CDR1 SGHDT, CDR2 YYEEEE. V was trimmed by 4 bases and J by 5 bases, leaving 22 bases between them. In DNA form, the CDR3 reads TGTGCCAGCAGCAGAACCCTTGCTAGAGCCACCCACGAGCAGTACTTC. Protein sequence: CASSRTLARATHEQYF.

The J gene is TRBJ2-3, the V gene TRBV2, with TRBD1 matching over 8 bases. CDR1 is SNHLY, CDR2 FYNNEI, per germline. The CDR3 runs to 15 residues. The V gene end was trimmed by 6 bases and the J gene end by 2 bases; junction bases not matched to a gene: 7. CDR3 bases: TGTGCCAGCAGGGAGGGGACAGGCGCCACAGATACGCAGTATTTT. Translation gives CASREGTGATDTQYF.

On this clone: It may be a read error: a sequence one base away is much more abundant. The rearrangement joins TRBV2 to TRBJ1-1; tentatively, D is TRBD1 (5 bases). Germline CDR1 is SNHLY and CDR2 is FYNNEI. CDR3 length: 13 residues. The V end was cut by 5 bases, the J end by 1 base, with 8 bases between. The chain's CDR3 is CASSPDKNTEAFF. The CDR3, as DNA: TGTGCCAGCAGTCCGGACAAGAACACTGAAGCTTTCTTT.

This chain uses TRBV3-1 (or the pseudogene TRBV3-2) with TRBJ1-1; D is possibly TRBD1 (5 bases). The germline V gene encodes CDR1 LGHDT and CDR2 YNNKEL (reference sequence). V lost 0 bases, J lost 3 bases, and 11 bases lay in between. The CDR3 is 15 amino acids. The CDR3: CASSQEWGGDTEAFF. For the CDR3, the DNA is TGTGCCAGCAGCCAAGAATGGGGAGGGGACACTGAAGCTTTCTTT.

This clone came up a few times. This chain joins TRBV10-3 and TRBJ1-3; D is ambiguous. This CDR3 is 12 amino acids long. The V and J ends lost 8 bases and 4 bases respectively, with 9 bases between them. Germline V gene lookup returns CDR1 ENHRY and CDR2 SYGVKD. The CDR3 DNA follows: TGTGCCATCGGCGGCGTCGGAAACACCATATATTTT. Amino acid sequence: CAIGGVGNTIYF.

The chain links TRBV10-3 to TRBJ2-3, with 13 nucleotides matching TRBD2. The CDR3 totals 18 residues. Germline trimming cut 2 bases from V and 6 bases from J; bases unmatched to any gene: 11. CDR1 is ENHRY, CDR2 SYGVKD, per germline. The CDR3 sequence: CAISEGEGTSGIGDTQYF. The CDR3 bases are TGTGCCATCAGTGAGGGGGAGGGGACTAGCGGGATAGGGGATACGCAGTATTTT.

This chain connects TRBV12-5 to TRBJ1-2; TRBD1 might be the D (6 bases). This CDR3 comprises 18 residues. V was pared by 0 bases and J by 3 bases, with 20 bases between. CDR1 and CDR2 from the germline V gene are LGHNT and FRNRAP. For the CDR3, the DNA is TGTGCTAGTGGTTTGGTACTTAGGTTAGGGGGTTTTCACTATGGCTACACCTTC. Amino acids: CASGLVLRLGGFHYGYTF. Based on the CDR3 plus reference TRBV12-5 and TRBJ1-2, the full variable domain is DARVTQTPRHKVTEMGQEVTMRCQPILGHNTVFWYRQTMMQGLELLAYFRNRAPLDDSGMPKDRFSAEMPDATLATLKIQPSEPRDSAVYFCASGLVLRLGGFHYGYTFGSGTRLTVV.

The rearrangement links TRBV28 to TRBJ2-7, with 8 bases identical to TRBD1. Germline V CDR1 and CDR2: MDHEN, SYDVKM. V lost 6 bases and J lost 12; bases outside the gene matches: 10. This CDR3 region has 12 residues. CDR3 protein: CASSLIWDRMYF. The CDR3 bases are TGTGCCAGCAGCCTGATATGGGACAGGATGTACTTC. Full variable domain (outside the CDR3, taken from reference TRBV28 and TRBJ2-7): DVKVTQSSRYLVKRTGEKVFLECVQDMDHENMFWYRQDPGLGLRLIYFSYDVKMKEKGDIPEGYSVSREKKERFSLILESASTNQTSMYLCASSLIWDRMYFGPGTRLTVT.

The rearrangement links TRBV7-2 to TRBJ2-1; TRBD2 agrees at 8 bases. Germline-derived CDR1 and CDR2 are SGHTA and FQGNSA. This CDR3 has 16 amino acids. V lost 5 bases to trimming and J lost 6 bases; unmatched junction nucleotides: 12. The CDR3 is CASSRRVGGAGNEQFF. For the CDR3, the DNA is TGTGCCAGCAGCCGGAGGGTCGGGGGGGCCGGCAATGAGCAGTTCTTC.

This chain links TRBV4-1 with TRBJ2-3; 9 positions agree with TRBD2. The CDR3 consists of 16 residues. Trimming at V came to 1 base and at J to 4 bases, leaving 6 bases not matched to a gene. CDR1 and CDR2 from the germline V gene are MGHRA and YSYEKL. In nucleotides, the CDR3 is TGCGCCAGCAGCCAAGTTCCAGCGGGGGGCCCAGATACGCAGTATTTT. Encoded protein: CASSQVPAGGPDTQYF.